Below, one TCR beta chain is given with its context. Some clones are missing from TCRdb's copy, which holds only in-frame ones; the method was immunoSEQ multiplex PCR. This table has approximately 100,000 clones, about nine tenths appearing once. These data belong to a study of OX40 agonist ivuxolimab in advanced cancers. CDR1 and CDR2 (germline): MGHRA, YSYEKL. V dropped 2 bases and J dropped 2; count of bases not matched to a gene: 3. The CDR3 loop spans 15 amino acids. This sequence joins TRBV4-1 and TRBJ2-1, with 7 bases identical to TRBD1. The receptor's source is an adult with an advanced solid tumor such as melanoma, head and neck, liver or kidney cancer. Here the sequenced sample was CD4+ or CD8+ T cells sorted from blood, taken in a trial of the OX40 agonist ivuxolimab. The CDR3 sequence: CASSQQTGPYNEQFF. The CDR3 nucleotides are TGCGCCAGCAGCCAACAGACAGGGCCCTACAATGAGCAGTTCTTC.